This T cell receptor beta chain comes out of a study of graft-versus-host responses after intestinal transplantation. Graft samples were processed, releasing intraepithelial and lamina propria lymphocytes. Turning to this clone: Its antigen is currently unknown.

Trimming took off 4 bases at V and 10 bases at J, with 11 bases between the two ends. The CDR3 length is 13 residues. Germline loops: CDR1 MNHEY, CDR2 SMNVEV (reference sequence). Study conclusions and caveats: Circulating GvH clones peaking coincided with falling HvG clones soon after transplant.

Assay: immunoSEQ multiplex PCR; the TCRdb copy retains only in-frame clones and omits some. The table has about 60,000 clones, around 86% seen once. The J gene is TRBJ1-6, the V gene TRBV27, with D unresolved. The input for sequencing was ileum tissue, taken less than 400 days after transplant. This clonotype was sampled from a human patient who received an intestinal transplant, so some T cells may come from the graft donor. Here the CDR3 DNA reads TGTGCCAGCAGTTACTTGACCGGGTCACCCCTCCACTTT. Its protein is CASSYLTGSPLHF.